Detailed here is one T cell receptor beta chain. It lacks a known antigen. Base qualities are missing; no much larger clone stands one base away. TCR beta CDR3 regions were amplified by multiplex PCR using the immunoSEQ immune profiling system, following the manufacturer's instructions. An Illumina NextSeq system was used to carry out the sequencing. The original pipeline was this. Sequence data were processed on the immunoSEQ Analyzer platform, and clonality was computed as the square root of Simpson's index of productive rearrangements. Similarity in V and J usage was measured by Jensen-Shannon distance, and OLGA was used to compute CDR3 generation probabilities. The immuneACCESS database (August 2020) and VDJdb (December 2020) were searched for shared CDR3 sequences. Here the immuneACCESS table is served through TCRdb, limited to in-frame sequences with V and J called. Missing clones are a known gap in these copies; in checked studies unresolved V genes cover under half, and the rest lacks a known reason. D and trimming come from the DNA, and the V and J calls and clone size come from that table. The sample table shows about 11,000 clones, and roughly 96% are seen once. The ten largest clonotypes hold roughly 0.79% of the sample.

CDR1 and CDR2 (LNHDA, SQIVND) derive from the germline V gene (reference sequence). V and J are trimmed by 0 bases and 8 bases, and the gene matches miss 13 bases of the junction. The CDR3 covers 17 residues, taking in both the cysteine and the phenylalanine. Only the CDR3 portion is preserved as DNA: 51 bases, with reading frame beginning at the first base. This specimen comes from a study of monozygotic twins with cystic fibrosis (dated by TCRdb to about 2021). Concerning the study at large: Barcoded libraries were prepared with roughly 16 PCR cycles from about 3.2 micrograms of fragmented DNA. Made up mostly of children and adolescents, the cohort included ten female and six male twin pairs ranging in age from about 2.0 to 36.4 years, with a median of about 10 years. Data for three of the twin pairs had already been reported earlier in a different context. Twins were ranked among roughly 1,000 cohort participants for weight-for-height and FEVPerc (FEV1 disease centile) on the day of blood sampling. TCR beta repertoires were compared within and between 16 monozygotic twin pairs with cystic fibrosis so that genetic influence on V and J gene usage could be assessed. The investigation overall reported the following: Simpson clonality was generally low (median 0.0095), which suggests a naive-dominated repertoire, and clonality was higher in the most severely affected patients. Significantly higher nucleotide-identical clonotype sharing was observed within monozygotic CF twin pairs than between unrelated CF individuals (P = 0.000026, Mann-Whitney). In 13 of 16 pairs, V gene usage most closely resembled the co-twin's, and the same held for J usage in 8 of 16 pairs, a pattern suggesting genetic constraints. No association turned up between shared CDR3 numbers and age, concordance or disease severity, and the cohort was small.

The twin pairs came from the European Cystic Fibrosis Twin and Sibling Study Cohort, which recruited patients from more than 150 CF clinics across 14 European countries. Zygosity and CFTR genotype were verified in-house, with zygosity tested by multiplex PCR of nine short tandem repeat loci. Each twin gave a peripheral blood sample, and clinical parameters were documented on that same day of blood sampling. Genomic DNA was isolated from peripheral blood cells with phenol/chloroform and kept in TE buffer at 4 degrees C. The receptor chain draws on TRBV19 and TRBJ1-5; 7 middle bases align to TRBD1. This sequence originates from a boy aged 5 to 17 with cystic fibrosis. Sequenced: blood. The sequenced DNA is TGTGCCAGTAGTATAGACCTGACGGCAGGGGGTGTGAAGCCCCAGCATTTT. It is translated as CASSIDLTAGGVKPQHF.